This T cell receptor beta chain was obtained from a study of blood T cells in healthy people across ages. On the study more broadly: Per two T cells, about one barcoded beta molecule was captured through template switching. Study-wide results and caveats: Comparison with aged donors showed that long-lived donors had more naive CD4+ cells and higher diversity.

CDR1 SGDLS and CDR2 YYNGEE come from the germline V gene. The V gene end was trimmed by 3 bases and the J gene end by 3 bases; junction bases not matched to a gene: 12. The CDR3 has 16 residues. For the second PCR, which ran for roughly 6 to 12 cycles, a sample-barcoded 5' primer and a J-beta primer mix were used. Template switching added a 12-random-nucleotide identifier to every cDNA molecule. In TCRdb, the 5' RACE reads were re-called with MiXCR into one record per CDR3 protein. The profile covers about 680,000 distinct CDR3 sequences, with around 48% appearing a single time and 25% to 35% taken by the ten largest. This clonotype has more than one count but fewer than ten. Its specificity is not known.

This TCR came from an older woman in good health. The V call is TRBV9, the J call TRBJ2-7; TRBD1 matches 7 bases. Sequencing used blood. CDR3 in amino acids: CASSAGAGTDSYEQYF. The DNA of the CDR3 is TGTGCCAGCAGCGCCGGAGCCGGGACAGACAGCTACGAGCAGTACTTC.